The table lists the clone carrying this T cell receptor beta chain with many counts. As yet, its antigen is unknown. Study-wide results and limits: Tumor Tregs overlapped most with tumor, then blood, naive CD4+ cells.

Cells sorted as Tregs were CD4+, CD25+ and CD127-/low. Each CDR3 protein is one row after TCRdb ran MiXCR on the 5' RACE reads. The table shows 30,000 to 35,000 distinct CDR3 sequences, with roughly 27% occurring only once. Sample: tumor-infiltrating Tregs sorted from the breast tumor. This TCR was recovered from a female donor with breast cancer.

CDR3 coding DNA: TGTGCCAGCAGCAGGACAGGGGGGAACACTGAAGCTTTCTTT. This codes for CASSRTGGNTEAFF. This chain links TRBV5-6 with TRBJ1-1, with TRBD1 matching 10 bases. This CDR3 is built from 14 residues. The germline V gene has CDR1 SGHDT and CDR2 YYEEEE. V was clipped by 4 bases and J by 1 base; unmatched bases: 1.